Below, 30 T cell receptor beta chains from the same sample are listed, as sequenced in a study of blood T cell repertoires in COVID-19. The assay was immunoSEQ multiplex PCR, and TCRdb's table has in-frame clones only and misses some. The table lists fewer than 500,000 clones, approximately 90% of them singletons. Sequencing was carried out using peripheral blood. The receptor source for this set is a woman aged 25-40 years with acute or convalescent COVID-19.

This chain uses TRBV30 with TRBJ1-5; weak D call: TRBD1 (5 bases). The V end lost 0 bases, the J end lost 3 bases, and 12 bases lay between the germline ends. The germline V gene has CDR1 GTSNPN and CDR2 SVGIG (reference sequence). This CDR3 spans 15 amino acids. CDR3: CAWSVLRGFNQPQHF. The CDR3 nucleotides are TGTGCCTGGAGTGTACTAAGGGGCTTCAATCAGCCCCAGCATTTT.

The V gene is TRBV7-9, the J gene TRBJ2-1; maybe TRBD1 (5 bases). V was cut by 8 bases and J by 5 bases, with 13 bases left in between. The CDR3 is made up of 13 amino acids. Germline CDR1 is SEHNR and CDR2 is FQNEAQ (reference sequence). The CDR3 loop reads CASGRVPDNEQFF. The CDR3 DNA sequence: TGTGCCAGCGGCAGGGTCCCCGACAATGAGCAGTTCTTC.

The chain recombines TRBV19 with TRBJ2-3; perhaps TRBD1 as D (6 bases). In germline, CDR1 is LNHDA, CDR2 SQIVND (reference sequence). The CDR3 contains 14 residues. The V gene lost 1 base and the J gene lost 5 bases, with 10 bases spanning the gap. CDR3 loop: CASSIVPGEDTQYF. As DNA, the CDR3 is TGTGCCAGTAGTATAGTCCCAGGGGAAGATACGCAGTATTTT.

V gene TRBV6-1 combines with J gene TRBJ1-2; 9 positions match TRBD1. The CDR3 is made up of 18 amino acids. Germline loops: CDR1 MNHNS, CDR2 SASEGT. V shed 3 bases and J 0 bases; nucleotides not matched to a gene: 11. The CDR3 DNA is TGTGCCAGCAGTGAGGTCACAGGGGGCGCTTGGACTAACTATGGCTACACCTTC. The encoded protein is CASSEVTGGAWTNYGYTF.

The V call is TRBV27, the J call TRBJ2-3; D gene uncertain. V was trimmed by 3 bases and J by 3 bases, leaving 4 bases between them. The germline CDR1 and CDR2 sequences are MNHEY and SMNVEV (reference sequence). The CDR3 sequence is 12 residues long. The CDR3 spells CASSFPTDTQYF. The CDR3 DNA is TGTGCCAGCAGTTTCCCAACAGATACGCAGTATTTT.

This chain links TRBV29-1 with TRBJ1-4; 7 bases match TRBD1. CDR3 length equals 12 residues. V was clipped by 6 bases and J by 3 bases; unmatched bases: 1. The germline V gene encodes CDR1 SQVTM and CDR2 ANQGSEA. The CDR3 DNA is TGCAGCGTGCAGGGGGCTAATGAAAAACTGTTTTTT. It translates to CSVQGANEKLFF.

The chain combines TRBV5-1 with TRBJ1-5; 9 nucleotides align to TRBD1. CDR1 is SGHRS and CDR2 is YFSETQ in the germline V gene. The J segment lost 6 bases and the V segment lost 4 bases, leaving 8 bases of the junction unmatched. This CDR3 comprises 15 residues. The DNA of the CDR3 is TGCGCCAGCAGCCCCAAACAGGGGGCAGGTCAGCCCCAGCATTTT. Translated: CASSPKQGAGQPQHF.

V gene TRBV24-1 combines with J gene TRBJ2-5; D is possibly TRBD2 (6 bases). Germline loops: CDR1 KGHDR, CDR2 SFDVKD. The CDR3 totals 13 residues. V lost 5 bases and J 5 bases, leaving 11 bases between the germline ends. CDR3: CATSGAGGETQYF. The CDR3 nucleotides read TGTGCCACCAGTGGAGCAGGAGGGGAGACCCAGTACTTC.

This rearrangement joins TRBV7-8 to TRBJ2-5, with a weak D call TRBD2 (6 bases). Trimming cost V 1 base and J 5 bases, with 14 bases left between them. The germline V gene encodes CDR1 SGHVS and CDR2 FQNEAQ. The CDR3 contains 15 residues. The CDR3 loop reads CASSLVGLGGETQYF. Written as DNA, the CDR3 is TGTGCCAGCAGCTTAGTGGGACTGGGCGGGGAGACCCAGTACTTC.

The V gene is TRBV10-3, the J gene TRBJ2-5, with 8 nucleotides matching TRBD1. Per germline, CDR1 ENHRY and CDR2 SYGVKD. The CDR3 extends over 15 amino acids. J was trimmed by 4 bases and V by 6 bases; bases with no gene match: 10. CDR3 residues: CAIRASGTGRETQYF. CDR3 bases: TGTGCCATCAGAGCTAGTGGGACAGGACGAGAGACCCAGTACTTC.

The rearrangement links TRBV30 to TRBJ2-1; TRBD1 is a possible D gene (6 bases). CDR1 is GTSNPN, CDR2 SVGIG, per germline (reference sequence). The CDR3 spans 14 residues. Trimming removed 3 bases from V and 8 bases from J, with 17 bases in between. The CDR3 protein is CAWREKQGPDEQFF. The CDR3 DNA is TGTGCCTGGAGGGAAAAACAGGGTCCCGATGAGCAGTTCTTC.

The rearrangement uses TRBV24-1 and TRBJ2-1; TRBD1 matches 7 bases. Germline-derived CDR1 and CDR2 are KGHDR and SFDVKD. V shed 4 bases, J shed 5 bases, and the junction held 7 bases outside the gene matches. This CDR3 spans 15 amino acids. In nucleotides, the CDR3 is TGTGCCACCAGTGAGGGGACAGCCAACCACAATGAGCAGTTCTTC. It yields the protein CATSEGTANHNEQFF.

This clone was picked up one time. The J gene is TRBJ1-1, the V gene TRBV9; a possible D gene is TRBD1 (5 bases). The CDR3 sequence is 16 residues long. Germline V CDR1 and CDR2: SGDLS, YYNGEE. V gave up 3 bases and J gave up 2 bases, with 17 bases separating them. The CDR3 region has the DNA TGTGCCAGCAGCGAAGGGCGGGGCGGGGCCAACACTGAAGCTTTCTTT. This sequence encodes CASSEGRGGANTEAFF.

This clone was seen a few times. The gene calls are TRBV6-6 and TRBJ1-1; D remains ambiguous. V lost 7 bases to trimming and J lost 2 bases, with 8 bases between them. This CDR3 region has 12 residues. Germline V CDR1 and CDR2: MNHNY, SVGAGI (reference sequence). DNA for the CDR3: TGTGCCAGCAACTCCCTCAACACTGAAGCTTTCTTT. Translating it yields CASNSLNTEAFF.

The chain combines TRBV7-9 with TRBJ1-3; 12 bases agree with TRBD1. The CDR3 covers 16 residues. Germline V gene lookup returns CDR1 SEHNR and CDR2 FQNEAQ (reference sequence). The V segment lost 10 bases and the J segment 0 bases; nucleotides outside the gene matches: 7. This CDR3 is CATGQGANRSGNTIYF. CDR3 coding DNA: TGTGCCACGGGACAGGGGGCAAACCGCTCTGGAAACACCATATATTTT.

The genes are TRBV9 and TRBJ2-1, with 9 bases matching TRBD2. Germline V gives CDR1 SGDLS, CDR2 YYNGEE. This CDR3 comprises 17 residues. Losses at the gene ends were 3 bases for V and 5 bases for J; bases not matched to a gene: 12. The CDR3, as DNA: TGTGCCAGCAGCGCCCTCCAAGCGGGGGGCCAGAACAATGAGCAGTTCTTC. Translation gives CASSALQAGGQNNEQFF.

This clone was seen only a few times. The chain links TRBV10-1 to TRBJ2-2; D may be TRBD2 (6 bases). Germline V gives CDR1 WNHNN, CDR2 SYGVQD (reference sequence). The V gene lost 4 bases and the J gene lost 4 bases, with 10 bases spanning the gap. The CDR3 covers 14 residues. CDR3 coding DNA: TGCGCCAGCAGTGCGTACGGGGGCACCGGGGAGCTGTTTTTT. Encoded protein: CASSAYGGTGELFF.

The chain links TRBV18 to TRBJ2-5, with TRBD1 as a possible D gene (5 bases). V was cut by 3 bases and J by 5 bases, with 19 bases left in between. Germline loops: CDR1 KGHSH, CDR2 LQKENI. This CDR3 region has 16 residues. CDR3 sequence (DNA): TGTGCCAGCTCACCTAACCAGCCAGGGTATACGGAGACCCAGTACTTC. It encodes CASSPNQPGYTETQYF.

The chain links TRBV5-4 to TRBJ2-3; D is undetermined. V lost 4 bases and J 2 bases, leaving 11 bases between the germline ends. This CDR3 is built from 14 residues. Per germline, CDR1 SGHNT and CDR2 YYREEE (reference sequence). The CDR3, as DNA: TGTGCCAGCAGCACCGCAGTGCACACAGATACGCAGTATTTT. This gives the protein CASSTAVHTDTQYF.

The V and J genes are TRBV19 and TRBJ1-1; TRBD1 agrees at 9 bases. Germline V gives CDR1 LNHDA, CDR2 SQIVND (reference sequence). With 1 base clipped from V and 4 bases from J, the junction kept 13 bases outside the gene matches. The CDR3 loop spans 18 amino acids. DNA of the CDR3: TGTGCCAGTAGTATAGGCGGGACAGGGTTCGAGAGAGGCACTGAAGCTTTCTTT. Amino acids: CASSIGGTGFERGTEAFF.

The rearrangement uses TRBV4-1 and TRBJ1-4, with TRBD1 as a possible D gene (5 bases). V was pared by 1 base and J by 4 bases, with 16 bases between. The CDR3 has 17 residues. Per germline, CDR1 MGHRA and CDR2 YSYEKL. The CDR3 protein is CASSQGGQTILNEKLFF. The CDR3 DNA is TGCGCCAGCAGCCAAGGAGGACAAACCATTCTTAATGAAAAACTGTTTTTT.

The V and J genes are TRBV11-3 and TRBJ2-7; no firm D call. V was pared by 3 bases and J by 0 bases, with 6 bases between. Germline V gene lookup returns CDR1 SGHNT and CDR2 YENEEA. The CDR3 is made up of 13 amino acids. CDR3 in amino acids: CASSFTYSYEQYF. CDR3 DNA: TGTGCCAGCAGCTTCACCTACTCCTACGAGCAGTACTTC.

The chain employs TRBV29-1 and TRBJ1-4, with D possibly TRBD1 on 6 matching bases. The CDR3 contains 13 residues. Trimming took 5 bases from V and 8 from J, leaving 15 bases between them. In germline, CDR1 is SQVTM, CDR2 ANQGSEA. The CDR3 reads CSVRDARGEKLFF. CDR3 bases: TGCAGCGTTAGAGACGCGAGGGGGGAAAAACTGTTTTTT. Combining the CDR3 with reference TRBV29-1 and TRBJ1-4 gives the whole variable domain SAVISQKPSRDICQRGTSLTIQCQVDSQVTMMFWYRQQPGQSLTLIATANQGSEATYESGFVIDKFPISRPNLTFSTLTVSNMSPEDSSIYLCSVRDARGEKLFFGSGTQLSVL.

Concerning this clone: Since the CDR3 does not end with the conserved phenylalanine or tryptophan, this likely comes from a read error. The chain has TRBV4-2 and TRBJ1-2; TRBD1 might be the D (6 bases). Deletions cut 0 bases from V and 6 bases from J, with 8 bases between. CDR3 size: 13 residues. From germline, CDR1 is LGHNA and CDR2 YNFKEQ. The CDR3 reads CASSQEGGDGYTL. For the CDR3, the DNA is TGTGCCAGCAGCCAAGAAGGGGGGGATGGCTACACCCTC.

CDR3 sequence: CASSADGTSGGQYEQYF. CDR3 DNA sequence: TGTGCCAGCAGCGCGGACGGGACTAGCGGGGGGCAGTACGAGCAGTACTTC. The gene calls are TRBV11-2 and TRBJ2-7, with 15 bases identical to TRBD2. CDR1 and CDR2 (germline): SGHAT, FQNNGV. The CDR3 is 17 residues long. V gave up 5 bases and J gave up 4 bases; unmatched junction bases: 9. Drawing the rest from reference TRBV11-2 and TRBJ2-7, the complete variable domain is EAGVAQSPRYKIIEKRQSVAFWCNPISGHATLYWYQQILGQGPKLLIQFQNNGVVDDSQLPKDRFSAERLKGVDSTLKIQPAKLEDSAVYLCASSADGTSGGQYEQYFGPGTRLTVT.

The sample holds one count of this clone. The chain carries TRBV24-1 and TRBJ1-5; 9 bases map to TRBD1. The germline V gene encodes CDR1 KGHDR and CDR2 SFDVKD. V shed 4 bases and J 5 bases; nucleotides not matched to a gene: 8. The CDR3 runs to 16 residues. The CDR3 sequence: CATSEGQTGGYQPQHF. CDR3 DNA sequence: TGTGCCACCAGTGAGGGCCAAACAGGGGGCTATCAGCCCCAGCATTTT.

The chain links TRBV6-2 or TRBV6-3 to TRBJ2-3; 9 bases agree with TRBD2. The germline gives CDR1 MNHEY, CDR2 SVGEGT. V gave up 5 bases and J gave up 4 bases; unmatched junction bases: 10. The CDR3 runs to 16 residues. Written as DNA, the CDR3 is TGTGCCAGCAGTCCCCTGGGCGGGGGGGCCCCAGATACGCAGTATTTT. This gives the protein CASSPLGGGAPDTQYF.

V usage is TRBV5-5 and J usage is TRBJ2-1; 7 bases match TRBD2. The CDR3 runs 14 residues. J was trimmed by 6 bases and V by 2 bases; bases with no gene match: 5. CDR1 is SGHKS and CDR2 is YYEKEE in the germline V gene (reference sequence). CDR3: CASSLSGGSNEQFF. The CDR3 DNA follows: TGTGCCAGCAGCTTATCGGGGGGTTCCAATGAGCAGTTCTTC.

This chain uses TRBV20-1 with TRBJ1-3; tentatively, D is TRBD1 (6 bases). The V end was cut by 3 bases, the J end by 3 bases, with 12 bases between. Germline V gene lookup returns CDR1 DFQATT and CDR2 SNEGSKA (reference sequence). This CDR3 comprises 14 residues. The CDR3 loop reads CSASVGARGNTIYF. The CDR3 DNA is TGCAGTGCTAGTGTGGGGGCGCGTGGAAACACCATATATTTT.

J is TRBJ2-7 and V is TRBV27, with a possible D match to TRBD2 (6 bases). This CDR3 is built from 15 residues. Per the germline V gene, CDR1 is MNHEY and CDR2 is SMNVEV (reference sequence). The germline V and J ends were trimmed by 8 bases and 2 bases, with 19 bases remaining between them. This CDR3 reads CASQPGTPGPYEQYF. The CDR3 DNA reads TGTGCCAGCCAACCTGGGACTCCTGGACCCTACGAGCAGTACTTC.